The rows below give T cell receptor beta chains drawn from one sample of a study of T cells after yellow fever vaccination. TCRdb fed the 5' RACE reads into MiXCR, producing one record per CDR3 protein. Counted here are tens of thousands of distinct CDR3 sequences, 5.5% to 7.5% occurring once; the ten biggest clones make up more than 2%. The sample in question was CD4+ T cells sorted from PBMCs, obtained less than 16 days after the first yellow fever vaccination. The receptors originated from a man younger than 30 who received the YFV17D yellow fever vaccine. Each CDR3 is given without its conserved first and last residue.

J gene	V gene	CDR3 protein
TRBJ2-2	TRBV5-1	ASSLERATNTGELF
TRBJ1-1	TRBV10-2	ASSETQGGFTEAF
TRBJ2-3	TRBV7-2	ASSGGVSTDTQY
TRBJ1-2	TRBV7-2	ASSVRTGAPYGYT
TRBJ1-1	TRBV6-1	ASLWGLGGTEAF
TRBJ2-3	TRBV7-2	ASSLAPGQRGGTDTQY
TRBJ1-2	TRBV12-3/TRBV12-4	ASCRDRLYGYT
TRBJ2-3	TRBV5-1	ASSFGTERDTQY
TRBJ1-5	TRBV29-1	SVALSGGNQPQH
TRBJ1-5	TRBV6-5	ASSPTGTGYGNQPQH
TRBJ2-1	TRBV6-1	ASLGGPTLQRF
TRBJ2-3	TRBV20-1	SARQGSDTQY
TRBJ2-5	TRBV20-1	SASPRETQY
TRBJ1-6	TRBV7-2	ASSLVGGSPLH
TRBJ1-1	TRBV20-1	SAYNTGTTEAF
TRBJ1-1	TRBV5-8	ASSSLQGPQAF
TRBJ2-1	TRBV5-1	ASSPHANIGSYNEQF
TRBJ1-2	TRBV20-1	SARLTPYT
TRBJ2-3	TRBV5-6	ASTSGVADTQY
TRBJ2-5	TRBV20-1	SASPGGYKETQY
TRBJ1-6	TRBV25-1	ASRRRGIGSPLH
TRBJ2-1	TRBV7-6	ASSGPRGLFDEQF
TRBJ2-1	TRBV5-6	ASSGVAGDSYNEQF
TRBJ2-3	TRBV6-5	ASSYVRGTDTQY
TRBJ2-3	TRBV7-2	AISPRLAGGLDTQY
TRBJ1-2	TRBV5-4	ASSFQYGYT
TRBJ2-2	TRBV6-5	ASRSGGELLTGELF
TRBJ2-3	TRBV6-4	ASSASGTDTQY
TRBJ1-4	TRBV28	ASSPPFLTGGDEKLF
TRBJ2-5	TRBV20-1	SAGQTQY
TRBJ1-2	TRBV27	ASSLRSGASGYT
TRBJ2-3	TRBV5-1	ASSGGTFLPTDTQY
TRBJ1-1	TRBV4-2	ASSQEGQLITEAF
TRBJ1-3	TRBV7-2	ASSLSYGSSGNTIY
TRBJ2-2	TRBV3-1	ASSQDKFGRANTGELF
TRBJ2-5	TRBV5-1	ASSLMGPAETQY
TRBJ1-1	TRBV5-1	ASSLAVLNTEAF
TRBJ1-2	TRBV20-1	SAHDRDYGYT
TRBJ2-3	TRBV6-4	ASSDVASGTDTQY
TRBJ1-2	TRBV7-2	ASSSLGGSSGYT